Listed below are T cell receptor beta chains from one sample, sequenced in a study of shared clonotypes between healthy human individuals. TCRdb's copy holds only in-frame clones and misses some; the assay was immunoSEQ multiplex PCR. The sample has around 480,000 clones; nearly 80% are singletons. The sample comprised PBMCs. The source is a woman between 40 and 55 years old in good health. Some clones in this sample may be carry-over from other donors' samples. CDR3s include the opening cysteine and the closing phenylalanine or tryptophan. The order of the fields is clone size, V gene, D gene, J gene, CDR3 DNA, CDR3 protein. A D gene is named only where the DNA matches it firmly. Clone size, where shown, is once, few, many, or a class for clones that have expanded.

NA	TRBV27	TRBD1	TRBJ1-2	TGTGCCAGCTTCGGTCAGGGGGGCTATGGCTACACCTTC	CASFGQGGYGYTF
NA	TRBV5-1	NA	TRBJ1-6	TGCGCCAGCAGCTTGGCCGGGGCAGGGGCTTCACCCCTCCACTTT	CASSLAGAGASPLHF
NA	TRBV4-2	NA	TRBJ2-3	TGTGCCAGCAGCCAAGATGGGACTAGCACAGATACGCAGTATTTT	CASSQDGTSTDTQYF
NA	TRBV5-1	TRBD1	TRBJ2-1	TGCGCCAGCAGCTTTTGGGGAACGAGACAGGGGCCCTACAATGAGCAGTTCTTC	CASSFWGTRQGPYNEQFF
NA	TRBV29-1	NA	TRBJ1-2	TGCAGCGTTGAAGAAGGGGGTCTCGCAGGGATCTATGGCTACACCTTC	CSVEEGGLAGIYGYTF
NA	TRBV10-3	TRBD1	TRBJ2-2	TGTGCCATCAGTGAACAGGGGGACACCGGGGAGCTGTTTTTT	CAISEQGDTGELFF
NA	TRBV5-1	TRBD2	TRBJ2-1	TGCGCCAGCAGCTTGGGGCCTAGCGGGTCCTCCTACAATGAGCAGTTCTTC	CASSLGPSGSSYNEQFF
NA	TRBV9	TRBD1	TRBJ2-5	TGTGCCAGCAGCGTAGGGGGACAGATGGAGACCCAGTACTTC	CASSVGGQMETQYF
NA	TRBV2	TRBD2	TRBJ2-1	TGTGCCAGTCGGCCGGGACTAGGGGCCTACAATGAGCAGTTCTTC	CASRPGLGAYNEQFF
NA	TRBV5-1	NA	TRBJ2-7	TGCGCCAGCAGCGACGGACGAGGGGCGGGCTACGAGCAGTACTTC	CASSDGRGAGYEQYF
NA	TRBV10-3	NA	TRBJ2-1	TGTGCCATCATGAGCCGCGCCTCTGACTACAATGAGCAGTTCTTC	CAIMSRASDYNEQFF
once	TRBV7-3	TRBD1	TRBJ2-1	TGTGCCAGCAGCCCAAGACAGGGGCTTAATGAGCAGTTCTTC	CASSPRQGLNEQFF
NA	TRBV6-1	NA	TRBJ2-3	TGTGCCAGCAAGTCAGCGGGTGGCACAGATACGCAGTATTTT	CASKSAGGTDTQYF
NA	TRBV9	TRBD2	TRBJ2-7	TGTGCCAGCAGCGTATTGGGGGGGTCCTACGAGCAGTACTTC	CASSVLGGSYEQYF
few	TRBV6-4	NA	TRBJ2-1	TGTGCCAGCAGTGACGGTGGCGGTAGTAACAATGAGCAGTTCTTC	CASSDGGGSNNEQFF
NA	TRBV28	TRBD2	TRBJ2-1	TGTGCCAGCAGTTTACTGAGCGGGAGGTCCTACAATGAGCAGTTCTTC	CASSLLSGRSYNEQFF
NA	TRBV7-3	NA	TRBJ1-1	TGTGCCAGCAGCTTAACGGCCGGGAACACTGAAGCTTTCTTT	CASSLTAGNTEAFF
NA	TRBV5-4	TRBD1	TRBJ1-2	TGTGCCAGCAGCTTGGGGGACAGGGCCTACTATGGCTACACCTTC	CASSLGDRAYYGYTF
once	TRBV11-3	NA	TRBJ1-3	TGTGCCAGCAGCTTGGGGACCCAAGGAAACACCATATATTTT	CASSLGTQGNTIYF
NA	TRBV7-6	NA	TRBJ2-3	TGTGCCAGCAGCTTAGGGGTAGGCACAGATACGCAGTATTTT	CASSLGVGTDTQYF
many	TRBV5-4	NA	TRBJ1-1	TGTGCCAGCAGCTTGGACAGACTGAACACTGAAGCTTTCTTT	CASSLDRLNTEAFF
once	TRBV30	TRBD2	TRBJ2-1	TGTGCCTGGAGTAGGGAGGGAATATGGAATGAGCAGTTCTTC	CAWSREGIWNEQFF
few	TRBV7-8	TRBD1	TRBJ1-1	TGTGCCAGCAGCCCAAATTGGGACAGGAGGAACACTGAAGCTTTCTTT	CASSPNWDRRNTEAFF
NA	TRBV14	TRBD2	TRBJ2-3	TGTGCCAGCAGCCCACTAGCGGCATACACAGATACGCAGTATTTT	CASSPLAAYTDTQYF
many	TRBV5-3	NA	TRBJ2-1	TGTGCCAGCAGCTTAGTTCCAGAGGCCTACAATGAGCAGTTCTTC	CASSLVPEAYNEQFF
NA	TRBV4-3	NA	TRBJ2-1	TGCGCCAGCAGCCAAGATCCCGGCGACAATGAGCAGTTCTTC	CASSQDPGDNEQFF
NA	TRBV4-1	TRBD2	TRBJ2-1	TGCGCCAGCAGCACGACTAGCGGGGTCGGCAATGAGCAGTTCTTC	CASSTTSGVGNEQFF
NA	TRBV7-2	TRBD2	TRBJ2-3	TGTGCCAGCGCCCTCCAGCGGGGGGCAGGGGAACCAGATACGCAGTATTTT	CASALQRGAGEPDTQYF
NA	TRBV5-1	NA	TRBJ2-7	TGCGCCAGCAGCTTACAATCAGGGTACGAGCAGTACTTC	CASSLQSGYEQYF
NA	TRBV6-6	NA	TRBJ2-2	TGTGCCAGCAGTTACAATTTGGAGCTGTTTTTT	CASSYNLELFF
NA	TRBV6-1	NA	TRBJ2-7	TGTGCCAGCACCCTCGAGTTATCCAACTACGAGCAGTACTTC	CASTLELSNYEQYF